This passage covers 20 T cell receptor beta chains from one sample sequenced in a study of vaccination effects on CD4 cells after COVID-19 (dated by TCRdb to between 2021 and 2022). The library was produced with the immunoSEQ multiplex PCR assay. This immuneACCESS table, as held by TCRdb, lists in-frame sequences with V and J called but not all clones. Of the missing ones, under half trace to an unresolved V gene in checked studies; the others have no known cause. For this sample the table gives more than 50,000 clones, of which 65% to 80% were detected only once. The ten largest clonotypes hold less than 4% of the sample. After around ten days of culture, CD4+ T cells were isolated with the EasySep CD4+ T cell isolation kit. For these TCRs, the target antigens are not known. Specimen: CD4+ T cells from PBMCs cultured without peptide, collected before COVID-19 vaccination. Receptor source: a human donor who received a COVID-19 vaccine.

The count of this clone is one. This chain joins TRBV7-6 and TRBJ2-1; D uncertain. The CDR3 covers 16 residues. CDR1 and CDR2 (germline): SGHVS, FNYEAQ. Deletions cut 8 bases from V and 0 bases from J, with 17 bases between. CDR3 amino acids: CASGGDRSSSYNEQFF. In DNA form, the CDR3 reads TGTGCCAGCGGTGGGGATCGGAGCAGCTCCTACAATGAGCAGTTCTTC.

The chain's CDR3 is CASSPKFTDTQYF. CDR3 nucleotide sequence: TGTGCCAGCTCACCTAAATTCACAGATACGCAGTATTTT. The chain employs TRBV18 and TRBJ2-3; D not resolved. The CDR3 covers 13 residues. Germline-derived CDR1 and CDR2 are KGHSH and LQKENI. V lost 3 bases and J 2 bases, leaving 6 bases between the germline ends.

The genes are TRBV7-3 and TRBJ2-2; D is possibly TRBD1 (5 bases). CDR1 and CDR2 (germline): SGHTA, FQGTGA. This CDR3 contains 16 residues. V was cut by 1 base and J by 1 base, with 10 bases left in between. CDR3 bases: TGTGCCAGCAGCTTAATAGGGGCGCGGAACACCGGGGAGCTGTTTTTT. Residues: CASSLIGARNTGELFF.

The gene calls are TRBV5-1 and TRBJ1-6; the match to TRBD1 covers 8 bases. The CDR3 totals 15 residues. With 1 base clipped from V and 10 bases from J, the junction kept 7 bases outside the gene matches. Germline CDR1 is SGHRS and CDR2 is YFSETQ. This CDR3 reads CASSLSTGGSSPLHF. The DNA for the CDR3 is TGCGCCAGCAGCTTGAGTACAGGGGGGAGCTCACCCCTCCACTTT.

This sequence joins TRBV18 and TRBJ1-3; D remains unclear. Germline V gives CDR1 KGHSH, CDR2 LQKENI. This CDR3 region has 14 residues. V lost 3 bases and J 0 bases, leaving 6 bases between the germline ends. The CDR3 DNA follows: TGTGCCAGCTCACCCTCGGACTCTGGAAACACCATATATTTT. Amino acid sequence: CASSPSDSGNTIYF.

The J gene is TRBJ2-7, the V gene TRBV7-9; D not certain. Germline V lookup: CDR1 SEHNR, CDR2 FQNEAQ (reference sequence). The CDR3 has 12 amino acids. Between the trimmed V and J ends, which lost 1 base and 12 bases, there was a span of 13 bases. CDR3 sequence: CASSLGAQGLYV. For the CDR3, the DNA is TGTGCCAGCAGCTTAGGTGCGCAAGGTTTGTACGTC.

The rearrangement uses TRBV19 and TRBJ1-1; D may be TRBD1 (6 bases). CDR1 and CDR2 (germline): LNHDA, SQIVND (reference sequence). CDR3 length: 16 residues. The V end lost 3 bases, the J end lost 4 bases, and 18 bases lay between the germline ends. The CDR3 loop reads CASSMDPYRALTEAFF. CDR3 coding DNA: TGTGCCAGTAGTATGGACCCCTACAGGGCCCTCACTGAAGCTTTCTTT.

The CDR3 loop is CASSYLATEAFF. The CDR3 DNA sequence: TGTGCCAGCAGTTACCTGGCCACTGAAGCTTTCTTT. The V gene is TRBV6-6, the J gene TRBJ1-1; D not resolved. CDR3 length: 12 amino acids. CDR1 and CDR2 from the germline V gene are MNHNY and SVGAGI (reference sequence). Trimming stripped 2 bases from V and 4 bases from J, with 5 bases between.

This chain joins TRBV5-1 and TRBJ1-1; D is undetermined. V was clipped by 1 base and J by 1 base, with 11 bases between them. The length of the CDR3 is 15 residues. The germline V gene has CDR1 SGHRS and CDR2 YFSETQ. The CDR3: CASSLIGEWNTEAFF. As DNA, the CDR3 is TGCGCCAGCAGCTTGATCGGGGAGTGGAACACTGAAGCTTTCTTT.

The chain joins TRBV2 to TRBJ1-1, with 8 bases matching TRBD1. Germline V gene sequence: CDR1 SNHLY, CDR2 FYNNEI. Unmatched junction bases numbered 4, after V lost 6 bases and J lost 4 bases. This CDR3 region has 13 residues. This chain's CDR3 is CASSNDRGTEAFF. In nucleotides, the CDR3 is TGTGCCAGCAGCAACGACAGGGGCACTGAAGCTTTCTTT.

V is TRBV19 and J is TRBJ1-4; D is perhaps TRBD1 (5 bases). V shed 4 bases and J shed 3 bases, with 15 bases lying between them. The CDR3 runs 16 residues. Germline CDR1 LNHDA, CDR2 SQIVND (reference sequence). CDR3 protein: CASSRDRDRPNEKLFF. For the CDR3, the DNA is TGTGCCAGTAGTAGGGACCGGGACCGTCCTAATGAAAAACTGTTTTTT.

This chain uses TRBV5-1 with TRBJ1-2; D is uncertain. Germline V lookup: CDR1 SGHRS, CDR2 YFSETQ. V was trimmed by 0 bases and J by 6 bases, leaving 12 bases between them. The CDR3 loop spans 14 amino acids. CDR3 region: CASSLGGPDNGYTF. The CDR3 region has the DNA TGCGCCAGCAGCTTGGGCGGGCCAGATAATGGCTACACCTTC.

The chain combines TRBV5-5 with TRBJ1-6; no clear D gene. In germline, CDR1 is SGHKS, CDR2 YYEKEE (reference sequence). The CDR3 extends over 14 amino acids. V dropped 4 bases and J dropped 7 bases, with 12 bases sitting between them. The CDR3 sequence is CASSLNPWNSPLHF. In DNA form, the CDR3 reads TGTGCCAGCAGCCTAAACCCTTGGAATTCACCCCTCCACTTT.

The chain recombines TRBV7-3 with TRBJ2-3; 11 nucleotides match TRBD2. The CDR3 has 18 residues. The germline V gene encodes CDR1 SGHTA and CDR2 FQGTGA. V dropped 1 base and J dropped 0; count of bases not matched to a gene: 6. The CDR3 loop reads CASSLRASGGTSTDTQYF. The CDR3 region has the DNA TGTGCCAGCAGCTTAAGGGCTAGCGGGGGGACTAGCACAGATACGCAGTATTTT.

This chain uses TRBV18 with TRBJ1-4, with TRBD1 matching 9 bases. With 2 bases clipped from V and 5 bases from J, the junction kept 6 bases outside the gene matches. Germline V gene sequence: CDR1 KGHSH, CDR2 LQKENI. This CDR3 has 16 amino acids. The CDR3 DNA sequence: TGTGCCAGCTCACCAAGGAATACAGGGGGCAATGAAAAACTGTTTTTT. Translated, it gives CASSPRNTGGNEKLFF.

The chain recombines TRBV3-1 (or the pseudogene TRBV3-2) with TRBJ1-2; TRBD1 agrees at 7 bases. J lost 6 bases, V lost 4 bases, and 20 bases had no gene match. There are 18 residues in the CDR3. Germline CDR1 reads LGHDT; CDR2 reads YNNKEL (reference sequence). The CDR3 loop reads CASSPTHETRDRPNGYTF. In DNA, the CDR3 is TGTGCCAGCAGCCCCACCCACGAGACCCGGGACAGACCTAATGGCTACACCTTC.

The chain joins TRBV6-1 to TRBJ2-7; D call uncertain. This CDR3 has 12 residues. Germline values: CDR1 MNHNS, CDR2 SASEGT. V lost 1 base and J 3 bases, leaving 4 bases between the germline ends. The CDR3 DNA follows: TGTGCCAGCAGTGAAGTGGACTACGAGCAGTACGTC. Translated, it gives CASSEVDYEQYV.

V gene TRBV30 combines with J gene TRBJ1-1; D is uncertain. V gave up 1 base and J gave up 0 bases, with 3 bases separating them. This CDR3 has 12 residues. Germline values: CDR1 GTSNPN, CDR2 SVGIG (reference sequence). CDR3: CAWSALNTEAFF. The CDR3 bases are TGTGCCTGGAGTGCTTTGAACACTGAAGCTTTCTTT.

This clone was detected once. CDR3 sequence: CAWSAKTATEAFF. CDR3 DNA sequence: TGTGCCTGGAGTGCGAAGACCGCGACTGAAGCTTTCTTT. The chain combines TRBV30 with TRBJ1-1; no reliable D call. In germline, CDR1 is GTSNPN, CDR2 SVGIG (reference sequence). CDR3 size: 13 residues. Trimming took off 1 base at V and 5 bases at J, with 11 bases between the two ends.

The rearrangement joins TRBV5-1 to TRBJ1-3; no definite D call. The CDR3 length is 16 residues. The V end lost 1 base, the J end lost 2 bases, and 13 bases lay between the germline ends. Germline V gene lookup returns CDR1 SGHRS and CDR2 YFSETQ. CDR3: CASSLLEALTGNTIYF. The CDR3 nucleotides are TGCGCCAGCAGCTTGTTGGAGGCTTTGACTGGAAACACCATATATTTT.